One T cell receptor (beta chain) is described in this entry. As yet, its antigen is unknown. The data were taken from a study of cytomegalovirus exposure and HLA in healthy donors. Amplification used 60 Vbeta primers and 13 Jbeta primers. Generated by immunoSEQ multiplex PCR, the TCRdb table keeps only in-frame clones and is missing some. The sample lists approximately 140,000 clones; roughly 80% were seen once. The study's findings and limits: In a later analysis, the majority of CMV-associated beta chains seemingly showed HLA restriction. A later analysis appeared to link common viral pathogens to several of the most significant clusters. Per published reports, the classifier diagnosed cytomegalovirus status with high specificity and sensitivity. The authors later found HLA-associated TCR beta chains more clonally expanded than equally common others.

Trimming pared 3 bases from V and 0 bases from J, leaving 6 bases between. Germline values: CDR1 SGHNT, CDR2 YYREEE (reference sequence). This CDR3 region has 13 residues. The gene calls are TRBV5-4 and TRBJ1-1; D not certain. The sequenced sample was PBMCs. The sequence came from a woman between 45 and 60 years old in good health and CMV-seropositive. This CDR3 is CASSWRLNTEAFF. The DNA of the CDR3 is TGTGCCAGCAGCTGGCGGCTGAACACTGAAGCTTTCTTT.